The rows below give T cell receptor beta chains drawn from one sample of a study of blood T cell repertoires in COVID-19. TCRdb keeps only in-frame clones here, not all; method: immunoSEQ multiplex PCR. Seen here are under 450,000 clones, less than 90% observed once, and the top ten hold roughly 7.2%. The sample taken for sequencing was peripheral blood. The receptor source for this set is a woman aged 55 to 70 with COVID-19, enrolled during active disease. Each CDR3 is given with its conserved first and last residue. D genes are given only for firm matches. Size tells how often a clone was seen (once, few, many) or the class of an expanded clone, and some rows leave it out.

V gene	clone size	J gene	D gene	CDR3 length	CDR3 DNA	CDR3 protein
TRBV11-2	-	TRBJ2-7	TRBD1	14	TGTGCCAGCAGCGAGGAGACAGGGGGCTACGAGCAGTACTTC	CASSEETGGYEQYF
TRBV18	-	TRBJ1-2	TRBD1	16	TGTGCCAGCTCACTCTCAGACAGGGCCTATAACTATGGCTACACCTTC	CASSLSDRAYNYGYTF
TRBV18	-	TRBJ2-3	-	13	TGTGCCAGCTCACCACCCTCCACAGATACGCAGTATTTT	CASSPPSTDTQYF
TRBV7-2	-	TRBJ2-1	-	15	TGTGCCAGCAGCTTAGGGCCGGGAAGGGGGAATGAGCAGTTCTTC	CASSLGPGRGNEQFF
TRBV6-6	-	TRBJ2-1	TRBD1	13	TGTGCCAGCAGTCGGGACAGAAACAATGAGCAGTTCTTC	CASSRDRNNEQFF
TRBV13	-	TRBJ1-1	TRBD1	17	TGTGCCAGCAGCTTACCTGACAGGGGGCCCCACAACACTGAAGCTTTCTTT	CASSLPDRGPHNTEAFF
TRBV6-5	-	TRBJ1-2	-	12	TGTGCCAGCAGTCCGGGTCTCTATGGCTACACCTTC	CASSPGLYGYTF
TRBV19	-	TRBJ1-4	-	16	TGTGCCACTCATAGGCCAGGGGATAGGGCTAATGAAAAACTGTTTTTT	CATHRPGDRANEKLFF
TRBV19	-	TRBJ2-3	-	13	TGTGCCACCAAGAGGGGGTTCACAGATACGCAGTATTTT	CATKRGFTDTQYF
TRBV19	-	TRBJ1-2	-	13	TGTGCCAGTAGTATATTGGAGAACTATGGCTACACCTTC	CASSILENYGYTF
TRBV5-6	-	TRBJ2-1	-	13	TGTGCCAGCAGCTTGGGGGCCCCAAGGGAGCAGTTCTTC	CASSLGAPREQFF
TRBV10-3	once	TRBJ1-2	TRBD1	12	TGTGCCACCTCAGGGGGAAGCTATGGCTACACCTTC	CATSGGSYGYTF
TRBV7-8	-	TRBJ2-5	TRBD1	14	TGTGCCAGCAGCCCGGGACAGCTTCAAGAGACCCAGTACTTC	CASSPGQLQETQYF
TRBV18	-	TRBJ2-1	TRBD1	15	TGTGCCAGCTCACTCGCACAGGGGATGATCGATGAGCAGTTCTTC	CASSLAQGMIDEQFF
TRBV10-1	-	TRBJ1-1	-	13	TGCGCCAGCAGTGGTGGGGGGAGGACTGAAGCTTTCTTT	CASSGGGRTEAFF
TRBV4-3	-	TRBJ1-2	-	15	TGCGCCAGCAGCCAAGACTCGAAAGAGCATTATGGCTACACCTTC	CASSQDSKEHYGYTF
TRBV7-8	-	TRBJ2-3	-	12	TGTGCCAGCAGCTTAGTGGCAGGGATGCAGTATTTT	CASSLVAGMQYF
TRBV15	-	TRBJ2-7	TRBD2	15	TGTGCCACCAGCAGAGATCTCGGGGGGGAGTACGAGCAGTACTTC	CATSRDLGGEYEQYF
TRBV4-2	-	TRBJ1-4	-	16	TGTGCCAGCAGCCTAATCACCCCAGGGAAACGCGAAAAACTGTTTTTT	CASSLITPGKREKLFF
TRBV6-2/TRBV6-3	-	TRBJ2-7	TRBD1	16	TGTGCCAGCAGTTCCCTCGGACAGGGGGGGTCCTACGAGCAGTACTTC	CASSSLGQGGSYEQYF
TRBV6-6	-	TRBJ1-3	-	14	TGTGCCAGCAGTTTGGGCGATACTGGAAACACCATATATTTT	CASSLGDTGNTIYF
TRBV6-2/TRBV6-3	-	TRBJ1-1	-	15	TGTGCCAGCAGTTACCCTGAAGGGGTTTACACTGAAGCTTTCTTT	CASSYPEGVYTEAFF
TRBV12-3/TRBV12-4	-	TRBJ2-7	-	10	TGTGCCAGCATAGTCTACGAGCAGTACTTC	CASIVYEQYF
TRBV7-3	-	TRBJ2-7	TRBD2	16	TGTGCCAGCAGCTTAACCTCGACTAGCGGGGTTTACGAGCAGTACTTC	CASSLTSTSGVYEQYF
TRBV18	-	TRBJ2-3	-	14	TGTGCCAGCTCACGAACGGGGGTCCAAGATACGCAGTATTTT	CASSRTGVQDTQYF
TRBV11-2	once	TRBJ2-1	-	15	TGTGCCAGCACCCCCCGGCGGGACAGCTACAATGAGCAGTTCTTC	CASTPRRDSYNEQFF
TRBV2	-	TRBJ1-2	TRBD1	14	TGTGCCAGCAGTGAGCTGGGACAGGGGAATGGCTACACCTTC	CASSELGQGNGYTF
TRBV5-1	-	TRBJ2-7	-	13	TGCGCCAGCAGCTTGACAGGAAACTACGAGCAGTACTTC	CASSLTGNYEQYF